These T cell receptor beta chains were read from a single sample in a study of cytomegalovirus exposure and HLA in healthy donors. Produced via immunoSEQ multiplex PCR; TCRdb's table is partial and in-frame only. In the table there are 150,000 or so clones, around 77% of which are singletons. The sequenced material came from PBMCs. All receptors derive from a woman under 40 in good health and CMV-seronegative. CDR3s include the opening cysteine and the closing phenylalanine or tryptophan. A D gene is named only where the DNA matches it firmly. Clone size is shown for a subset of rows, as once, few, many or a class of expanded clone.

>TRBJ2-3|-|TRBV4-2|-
TGTGCCAGCAGCCAAGATTGGCGAACAGCAGATACGCAGTATTTT
CASSQDWRTADTQYF
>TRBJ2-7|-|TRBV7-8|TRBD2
TGTGCCAGCCGATACGGGACTAGCGACTACGAGCAGTACTTC
CASRYGTSDYEQYF
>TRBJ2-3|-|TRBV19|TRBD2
TGTGCCAGTAGTAGCGGGGGGGGGCAGGGTACGCAGTATTTT
CASSSGGGQGTQYF
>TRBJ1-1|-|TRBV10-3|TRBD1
TGTGCCATCAGTGACCCGCTCCAAGGGGGCGCGAACACTGAAGCTTTCTTT
CAISDPLQGGANTEAFF
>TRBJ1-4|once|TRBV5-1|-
TGCGCCAGCAGTTCGTCAGGGGCGCAGAATGAAAAACTGTTTTTT
CASSSSGAQNEKLFF
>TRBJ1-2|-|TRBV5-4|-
TGTGCCAGCACCTCAGAGAGGACACATGGCTACACCTTC
CASTSERTHGYTF
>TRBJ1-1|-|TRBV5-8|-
TGTGCCAGCAGCTTGGGGGGACTAATGAACACTGAAGCTTTCTTT
CASSLGGLMNTEAFF
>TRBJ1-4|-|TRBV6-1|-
TGTGCCAGCATCGGAGGCTTAACTAATGAAAAACTGTTTTTT
CASIGGLTNEKLFF
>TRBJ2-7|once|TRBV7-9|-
TGTGCCAGCAGCTTAGTTTACGGGAAGGATAACGAGCAGTACTTC
CASSLVYGKDNEQYF
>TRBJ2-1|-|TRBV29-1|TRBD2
TGCAGCGTTGCGACTAGCGGGACGAAGTTCTTC
CSVATSGTKFF
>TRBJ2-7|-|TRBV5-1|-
TGCGCCAGCAGCTCGATAGGGGGATCCTACGAGCAGTACTTC
CASSSIGGSYEQYF
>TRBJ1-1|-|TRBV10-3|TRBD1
TGTGCCACTGAGACAGGGGAGAAGGCTGAAGCTTTCTTT
CATETGEKAEAFF
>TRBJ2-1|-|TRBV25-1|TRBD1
TGTGCCAGCAGAGAGGACAGGGGTTCCTACAATGAGCAGTTCTTC
CASREDRGSYNEQFF
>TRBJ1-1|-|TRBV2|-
TGTGCCAGCAGTGAGGGGGGAATGAACACTGAAGCTTTCTTT
CASSEGGMNTEAFF
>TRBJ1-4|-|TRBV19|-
TGTGCCAGCGGTCCGGGTCCCGGGGTGGATGAAAAACTGTTTTTT
CASGPGPGVDEKLFF
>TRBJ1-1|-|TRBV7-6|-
TGTGCCAGCAGCTTCGGAGGTAGTTTGGGGACTGAAGCTTTCTTT
CASSFGGSLGTEAFF
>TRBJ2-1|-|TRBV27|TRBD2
TGTGCCAGCAGTTTTTACCTAGCGGGAGGGCCGGACAATGAGCAGTTCTTC
CASSFYLAGGPDNEQFF
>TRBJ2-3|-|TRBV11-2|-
TGTGCCAGCAGCTTCCGGGGGACGGGAAGCACAGATACGCAGTATTTT
CASSFRGTGSTDTQYF
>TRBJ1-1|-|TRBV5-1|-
TGCGCCAGCAGCTTGAGTCGGGACACTGAAGCTTTCTTT
CASSLSRDTEAFF
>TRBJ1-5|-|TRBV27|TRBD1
TGTGCCAGCAGGTTAGGGGGCGGTCAGCCCCAGCATTTT
CASRLGGGQPQHF
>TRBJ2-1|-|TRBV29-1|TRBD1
TGCAGCGTCCCCCAGGGTTATGGGACAGGGGTCTACAATGAGCAGTTCTTC
CSVPQGYGTGVYNEQFF
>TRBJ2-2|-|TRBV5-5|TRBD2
TGTGCCAGCAGCCACCGGACTAGCGGGGGGGCCAGATCGGCCGGGGAGCTGTTTTTT
CASSHRTSGGARSAGELFF
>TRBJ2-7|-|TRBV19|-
TGTGCCAGTAGTATGCGGGACGGCACCTACGAGCAGTACTTC
CASSMRDGTYEQYF
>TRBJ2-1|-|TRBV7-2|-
TGTGCCAGCAGCTTAGGCGGGGGCCGCGGGTACAATGAGCAGTTCTTC
CASSLGGGRGYNEQFF
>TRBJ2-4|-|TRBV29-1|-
TGCAGCGTGGGGGACAATAAAAACATTCAGTACTTC
CSVGDNKNIQYF
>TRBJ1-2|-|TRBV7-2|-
TGTGCCAGCGCGAGGGTGGCTGCGGTCTACACCTTC
CASARVAAVYTF
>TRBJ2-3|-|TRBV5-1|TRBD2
TGCGCCAGCAGCTTCAATTTTGGGGCGGGAGGCACAGATACGCAGTATTTT
CASSFNFGAGGTDTQYF
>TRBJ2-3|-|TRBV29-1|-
TGCAGCGCCTATCTGCCCCCGGTGTATTTT
CSAYLPPVYF
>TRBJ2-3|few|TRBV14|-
TGTGCCAGCAGCCAAGTGGGGGGAAGCACAGATACGCAGTATTTT
CASSQVGGSTDTQYF
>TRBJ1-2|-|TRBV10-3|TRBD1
TGTGCCATCCAAAAACGAGAGACAGGGGGCTATCCTCACTACCCCTTC
CAIQKRETGGYPHYPF
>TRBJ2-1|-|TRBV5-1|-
TGCGCCAGCAGTCCCTTTACTGCCCTCGGGGATGATGAGCAGTTCTTC
CASSPFTALGDDEQFF
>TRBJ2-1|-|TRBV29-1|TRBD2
TGCAGCGCCGCGGACCCTCTAGCGGGAGGTTACAATGAGCAGTTCTTC
CSAADPLAGGYNEQFF
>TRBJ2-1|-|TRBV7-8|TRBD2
TGTGCCAGCAGCCCCCGCGGACTAGCGGGAGCGGTCAATGAGCAGTTCTTC
CASSPRGLAGAVNEQFF
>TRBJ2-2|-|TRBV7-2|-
TGTGCCAGCAGCTTCTACGGGACGAACACCGGGGAGCTGTTTTTT
CASSFYGTNTGELFF
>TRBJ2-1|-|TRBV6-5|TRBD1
TGTGCCAGCAGTTACGGCGGGCAGGGGGAGTTGAATGAGCAGTTCTTC
CASSYGGQGELNEQFF
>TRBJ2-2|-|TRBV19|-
TGTGCCAGTAGTATAGTAGCCGGGGAGCTGTTTTTT
CASSIVAGELFF
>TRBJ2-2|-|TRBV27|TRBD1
TGTGCCAGCAGTTTAGGGTACAGGGGCACCACCATTGGCGGGGAGCTGTTTTTT
CASSLGYRGTTIGGELFF
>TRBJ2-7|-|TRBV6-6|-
TGTGCCAGCAGTTACTCCGCAGGGGAGGGATACGAGCAGTACTTC
CASSYSAGEGYEQYF
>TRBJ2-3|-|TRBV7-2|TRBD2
TGTGCCAGCAGCCCGACTAGCGTATGGGATACGCAGTATTTT
CASSPTSVWDTQYF
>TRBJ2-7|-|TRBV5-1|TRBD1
TGCGCCAGCAGCCCGATGAACCGGGACAGGGCGGGCGAGCAGTACTTC
CASSPMNRDRAGEQYF
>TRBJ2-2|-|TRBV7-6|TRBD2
TGTGCCAGCAGCTTTATCGGTCCAAGTAGCGGGGACACCGGGGAGCTGTTTTTT
CASSFIGPSSGDTGELFF
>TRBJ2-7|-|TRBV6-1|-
TGTGCCAGCAGTGAAGGGACACTTGAGAAAACTTACGAGCAGTACTTC
CASSEGTLEKTYEQYF
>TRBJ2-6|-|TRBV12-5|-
TGTGCTAGTGGTTTGGTACTGGGGAGCTCTGGGGCCAACGTCCTGACTTTC
CASGLVLGSSGANVLTF
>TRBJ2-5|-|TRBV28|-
TGTGCCACCACAGGGTCCTCGGAGACCCAGTACTTC
CATTGSSETQYF
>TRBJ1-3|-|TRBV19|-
TGTGCCAGTAGTATAGATCGAGGCAGCTCTGGAAACACCATATATTTT
CASSIDRGSSGNTIYF
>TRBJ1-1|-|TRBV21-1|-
TGTGCCAGCAGCAAAGTAGTAGTTGGGGCCCTGAACACTGAAGCTTTCTTT
CASSKVVVGALNTEAFF
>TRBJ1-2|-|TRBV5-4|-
TGTGCCAGCAGCTTCAGAGGGTCTAACTATGGCTACACCTTC
CASSFRGSNYGYTF
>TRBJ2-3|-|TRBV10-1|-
TGCGCCAGCAGTGAGGAGGTAGCGTTTGGTGTATCAGATACGCAGTATTTT
CASSEEVAFGVSDTQYF
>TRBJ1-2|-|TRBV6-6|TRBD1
TGTGCCAGCAGTTACGCCGACAGGGTCGAGGTTAATGGCTACACCTTC
CASSYADRVEVNGYTF
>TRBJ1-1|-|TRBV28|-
TGTGCCAGCAGTCCGCCCGAGGGAGTGAGCACTGAAGCTTTCTTT
CASSPPEGVSTEAFF
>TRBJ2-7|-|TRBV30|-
TGTGCCTGGAGTGGGGACAACTACGAGCAGTACTTC
CAWSGDNYEQYF
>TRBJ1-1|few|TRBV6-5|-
TGTGCCAGCAGTTCGAGGCAGGGAGGAACTGAAGCTTTCTTT
CASSSRQGGTEAFF